The rows below give T cell receptor beta chains drawn from one sample of a study of blood T cell repertoires in COVID-19. Clones were read by immunoSEQ multiplex PCR, and TCRdb kept only the in-frame ones, dropping some. The data contain about 60,000 clones, just under 85% of them singletons. What was sequenced was peripheral blood. Receptor source: a man aged 60 to 69 with acute or convalescent COVID-19. Both conserved end residues are part of each CDR3. The D gene is left open where the match is weak. The size of a clone is reported for some rows only, either as once, few or many, or as a class for expanded clones.

. TRBJ2-7 TRBV2 . CASRGASYEQYF TGTGCCAGCAGGGGGGCCTCCTACGAGCAGTACTTC
once TRBJ2-2 TRBV18 TRBD1 CASSSTGTGVSGELFF TGTGCCAGCTCATCCACCGGGACAGGGGTCTCCGGGGAGCTGTTTTTT
. TRBJ1-1 TRBV7-9 TRBD1 CASSSQGDTEAFF TGTGCCAGCAGCTCTCAGGGGGACACTGAAGCTTTCTTT
. TRBJ1-2 TRBV7-8 . CAGLVGADGYTF TGTGCCGGTCTAGTAGGAGCCGATGGCTACACCTTC
. TRBJ1-2 TRBV5-1 . CASSLAGEAAAGPFGANYGYTF TGCGCCAGCAGCTTGGCCGGGGAGGCAGCCGCTGGACCTTTCGGAGCTAACTATGGCTACACCTTC
. TRBJ2-2 TRBV24-1 . CATSDPAVGKTGELFF TGTGCCACCAGTGATCCAGCGGTAGGGAAGACCGGGGAGCTGTTTTTT
. TRBJ2-3 TRBV28 TRBD1 CASSSTQGVDTQYF TGTGCCAGCAGTTCAACACAGGGGGTCGATACGCAGTATTTT
. TRBJ1-1 TRBV5-1 . CASSLVQGNTEAFF TGCGCCAGCAGCTTGGTTCAGGGGAACACTGAAGCTTTCTTT
. TRBJ1-4 TRBV19 TRBD1 CASSIEGAANEKLFF TGTGCCAGTAGTATCGAGGGGGCGGCTAATGAAAAACTGTTTTTT
. TRBJ1-6 TRBV30 . CAWGDTYNSPLHF TGTGCCTGGGGGGACACCTATAATTCACCCCTCCACTTT
. TRBJ1-2 TRBV7-9 TRBD1 CASSSRQGYGYTF TGTGCCAGCAGCTCCAGACAGGGCTATGGCTACACCTTC
. TRBJ2-7 TRBV5-4 . CASSLPPGNEQYF TGTGCCAGCAGCCTACCCCCGGGGAACGAGCAGTACTTC
. TRBJ1-5 TRBV19 . CASSIRGQLLSNQPQHF TGTGCCAGTAGTATTAGGGGACAACTCCTTAGCAATCAGCCCCAGCATTTT
once TRBJ2-7 TRBV24-1 . CATSDRAGGTYEQYF TGTGCCACCAGTGATCGCGCAGGTGGTACCTACGAGCAGTACTTC
. TRBJ1-4 TRBV30 . CAWSVGFREIEKLFF TGTGCCTGGAGTGTAGGTTTCAGGGAAATCGAAAAACTGTTTTTT
. TRBJ2-5 TRBV5-6 . CASRDKGETQYF TGTGCCAGCAGGGACAAAGGGGAGACCCAGTACTTC
. TRBJ1-1 TRBV19 TRBD1 CASSNTGAGTEAFF TGTGCCAGTAGTAACACAGGGGCGGGCACTGAAGCTTTCTTT
. TRBJ1-4 TRBV20-1 TRBD1 CSASAGTGKEKLFF TGCAGTGCTAGTGCCGGGACAGGCAAGGAAAAACTGTTTTTT
. TRBJ2-7 TRBV9 . CASSGPPGEQYF TGTGCCAGCAGTGGACCCCCAGGGGAGCAGTACTTC
. TRBJ1-1 TRBV4-2 TRBD1 CASSRGTGGGKTEAFF TGTGCCAGCAGCCGAGGGACAGGGGGGGGAAAGACTGAAGCTTTCTTT
. TRBJ1-1 TRBV4-1 . CASSPRRGVNEAFF TGCGCCAGCAGCCCACGCCGGGGGGTTAATGAAGCTTTCTTT
. TRBJ2-2 TRBV11-3 . CASRLGTNTGELFF TGTGCCAGCAGGTTAGGCACAAACACCGGGGAGCTGTTTTTT
. TRBJ1-4 TRBV7-9 . CASSLEVGIDSPNEKLFF TGTGCCAGCAGCTTAGAGGTGGGGATTGACAGCCCAAATGAAAAACTGTTTTTT
few TRBJ2-7 TRBV12-3/TRBV12-4 . CASSSGVSYEQYF TGTGCCAGCAGCTCCGGGGTCTCCTACGAGCAGTACTTC